What follows are 16 T cell receptor beta chains derived from one specimen sequenced in a study of blood T cell repertoires in COVID-19. The table came from immunoSEQ multiplex PCR; TCRdb's copy has only in-frame clones and leaves some out. The sample includes roughly 340,000 clones, around 89% seen only once; the top ten take 0.95% to 1.1%. Sequencing was performed on PBMCs or T cells enriched from blood (not recorded which). The receptors come from a man aged 18-30 years who had recovered from COVID-19.

This chain joins TRBV7-2 and TRBJ2-5; the match to TRBD2 covers 10 bases. Germline V gives CDR1 SGHTA, CDR2 FQGNSA. The CDR3 sequence is 16 residues long. J lost 3 bases, V lost 1 base, and 5 bases had no gene match. As DNA, the CDR3 is TGTGCCAGCAGCTTAGGGCAAGCGGGAGGGGAAGAGACCCAGTACTTC. It yields the protein CASSLGQAGGEETQYF.

The chain recombines TRBV27 with TRBJ2-7; a weak D match, TRBD1 (6 bases). The CDR3 covers 13 residues. The germline V gene encodes CDR1 MNHEY and CDR2 SMNVEV (reference sequence). V was cut by 3 bases and J by 2 bases, with 8 bases left in between. CDR3 residues: CASSFRGPYEQYF. Written as DNA, the CDR3 is TGTGCCAGCAGTTTCAGGGGCCCCTACGAGCAGTACTTC.

The chain links TRBV19 to TRBJ2-4; D is perhaps TRBD1 (5 bases). The V and J ends lost 5 bases and 4 bases respectively, with 15 bases between them. Germline lookup yields CDR1 LNHDA and CDR2 SQIVND (reference sequence). The CDR3 has 15 amino acids. The DNA of the CDR3 is TGTGCCAGTAGTCAGGGTTCCCTCCTTAAAAACATTCAGTACTTC. This encodes CASSQGSLLKNIQYF. Looking up the rest from reference TRBV19 and TRBJ2-4 gives the full variable domain: DGGITQSPKYLFRKEGQNVTLSCEQNLNHDAMYWYRQDPGQGLRLIYYSQIVNDFQKGDIAEGYSVSREKKESFPLTVTSAQKNPTAFYLCASSQGSLLKNIQYFGAGTRLSVL.

In this sample, this clone turned up a few times. Other DNA sequences from this sample encode an identical CDR3 as well. The rearrangement uses TRBV3-1 (or the pseudogene TRBV3-2) and TRBJ2-3; D ambiguous. Trimming left V 0 bases short and J 0 bases short, with 4 bases between. CDR1 is LGHDT and CDR2 is YNNKEL in the germline V gene (reference sequence). The CDR3 consists of 14 residues. The CDR3 sequence is CASSQEASTDTQYF. CDR3 nucleotides: TGTGCCAGCAGCCAAGAGGCAAGCACAGATACGCAGTATTTT.

The chain recombines TRBV11-3 with TRBJ1-1; 10 bases agree with TRBD1. Germline V gene sequence: CDR1 SGHNT, CDR2 YENEEA. The CDR3 has 16 residues. After removal of 8 bases from V and 7 bases from J, the junction contained 16 bases not matched to a gene. CDR3 nucleotides: TGTGCCAGCGCCGCCCCGATGGGGACAGGGGATGGTGAAGCTTTCTTT. Protein: CASAAPMGTGDGEAFF.

This clone was detected once. V is TRBV5-6 and J is TRBJ1-5; D call uncertain. The CDR3 loop spans 13 amino acids. V gave up 4 bases and J gave up 3 bases, with 8 bases separating them. The germline V gene has CDR1 SGHDT and CDR2 YYEEEE. CDR3 region: CASSPGINQPQHF. The CDR3 nucleotides read TGTGCCAGCAGCCCGGGGATCAATCAGCCCCAGCATTTT.

The chain recombines TRBV11-2 with TRBJ2-1; 11 bases map to TRBD2. In germline, CDR1 is SGHAT, CDR2 FQNNGV. The CDR3 extends over 16 amino acids. V shed 2 bases, J shed 6 bases, and the junction held 6 bases outside the gene matches. Here the CDR3 DNA reads TGTGCCAGCAGCTTAAGGTTAGCGGGAGGGGGCAATGAGCAGTTCTTC. Its translation: CASSLRLAGGGNEQFF.

The chain combines TRBV12-3 or TRBV12-4 with TRBJ1-1, with D maybe TRBD1 (5 bases). The germline V and J ends were trimmed by 2 bases and 4 bases, with 8 bases remaining between them. The CDR3 is 13 residues long. The chain's CDR3 is CASSLLGPTEAFF. CDR3 bases: TGTGCCAGCAGTTTACTGGGGCCCACTGAAGCTTTCTTT.

The chain uses TRBV21-1 and TRBJ1-1. TRBV21-1 represents a pseudogene. The CDR3 extends over 15 amino acids. The CDR3 DNA sequence: TGTGCCAGCAGCAAAGGGAGGCGGGAGAACACTGAAGCTTTCTTT. It is translated as CASSKGRRENTEAFF.

This chain connects TRBV5-1 to TRBJ2-2; tentative D call: TRBD2 (6 bases). V lost 2 bases, J lost 4 bases, and 9 bases lay in between. This CDR3 spans 14 amino acids. Germline V gives CDR1 SGHRS, CDR2 YFSETQ. DNA of the CDR3: TGCGCCAGCAGCTTCCAGGGAGGCACCGGGGAGCTGTTTTTT. This codes for CASSFQGGTGELFF.

This chain's CDR3 is CASQFEGGSNGYTF. The DNA of the CDR3 is TGTGCCAGCCAATTTGAAGGAGGGAGTAATGGCTACACCTTC. The chain has TRBV2 and TRBJ1-2; D remains ambiguous. V shed 8 bases and J shed 6 bases, with 19 bases lying between them. The CDR3 is 14 residues long. Per the germline V gene, CDR1 is SNHLY and CDR2 is FYNNEI.

The chain links TRBV20-1 to TRBJ2-7, with D perhaps TRBD2 (7 bases). Trimming removed 3 bases at V and 2 bases at J, with 17 bases between. Germline CDR1 and CDR2: DFQATT and SNEGSKA (reference sequence). CDR3 size: 15 residues. The CDR3 DNA follows: TGCAGTGCTAGTCCGGGGGGCAAGAGCCCCTACGAGCAGTACTTC. This translates into CSASPGGKSPYEQYF.

The rearrangement joins TRBV18 to TRBJ1-5; maybe TRBD1 (6 bases). Germline CDR1 reads KGHSH; CDR2 reads LQKENI. V was trimmed by 3 bases and J by 1 base, leaving 13 bases between them. The CDR3 is made up of 16 amino acids. The CDR3 DNA follows: TGTGCCAGCTCACCGCCAGGGACAACAAGCAATCAGCCCCAGCATTTT. It translates to CASSPPGTTSNQPQHF.

V and J are TRBV5-4 and TRBJ2-3, with D possibly matching TRBD2 (6 bases). Trimming shortened V by 4 bases and J by 2 bases, and 14 bases separated the two germline ends. CDR3 length: 15 residues. The germline gives CDR1 SGHNT, CDR2 YYREEE (reference sequence). The CDR3 nucleotides are TGTGCCAGCAGCCCCCGAGGGACTGACACAGATACGCAGTATTTT. This translates into CASSPRGTDTDTQYF.

The V and J genes are TRBV21-1 and TRBJ1-4. TRBV21-1 counts as a pseudogene. The CDR3 contains 13 residues. This CDR3 is CASSWRGNEKLFF. DNA for the CDR3: TGTGCCAGCAGCTGGCGCGGTAATGAAAAACTGTTTTTT.

The chain combines TRBV6-5 with TRBJ1-2, with TRBD1 matching over 7 bases. With 6 bases clipped from V and 7 bases from J, the junction kept 8 bases outside the gene matches. The CDR3 loop spans 13 amino acids. Germline V gene data show CDR1 as MNHEY and CDR2 as SVGAGI. The CDR3 region is CASSGQGVVGYTF. The CDR3 nucleotides read TGTGCCAGCAGCGGGCAGGGGGTGGTTGGCTACACCTTC.